This entry describes one T cell receptor (beta chain). Germline V gene sequence: CDR1 SNHLY, CDR2 FYNNEI. This CDR3 is built from 16 residues. The ends were cut back, 4 bases at V and 0 bases at J, with 13 bases in the middle. This specimen comes from a study of shared T cell receptors in the human thymus. TCRdb's copy holds only in-frame clones and misses some; the assay was immunoSEQ multiplex PCR. The sample contains about 380,000 clones, 95% of which appear only once. The clonotype comes from a human donor. Source material: thymocytes. V gene TRBV2 combines with J gene TRBJ2-1; possibly TRBD2 for D (5 bases). The CDR3 sequence: CASSAYRDSSYNEQFF. The DNA for the CDR3 is TGTGCCAGCAGTGCATATCGGGATAGCTCCTACAATGAGCAGTTCTTC.